The rows below give T cell receptor beta chains drawn from one sample of a study of chemoradiotherapy in HPV16-positive cancers. Generated by immunoSEQ multiplex PCR, the TCRdb table keeps only in-frame clones and is missing some. The top ten clones hold under 1.5% of a sample with around 13,000 clones, approximately 75% of them seen once. Specimen collection occurred from a patient who underwent chemoradiotherapy. These receptors were obtained from a human donor with HPV-associated anogenital cancer. The CDR3 runs from the conserved cysteine through the conserved F or W. The order of the fields is D gene, J gene, V gene, clone size, CDR3 protein, CDR3 DNA. A D gene is named only where the DNA matches it firmly. Clone sizes are given selectively: once, few, many, or a class where the clone is expanded.

d_call: -; j_call: TRBJ2-3; v_call: TRBV4-3; clone_size: -; cdr3_aa: CASSQEWRSPSTDTQYF; cdr3_nt: TGCGCCAGCAGCCAAGAATGGAGGAGTCCTAGCACAGATACGCAGTATTTT
d_call: -; j_call: TRBJ1-2; v_call: TRBV4-2; clone_size: -; cdr3_aa: CASSQELSYGYTF; cdr3_nt: TGTGCCAGCAGCCAAGAATTGAGCTATGGCTACACCTTC
d_call: -; j_call: TRBJ1-1; v_call: TRBV2; clone_size: -; cdr3_aa: CASVGMNTEAFF; cdr3_nt: TGTGCCAGCGTAGGCATGAACACTGAAGCTTTCTTT
d_call: -; j_call: TRBJ2-7; v_call: TRBV7-9; clone_size: -; cdr3_aa: CASRSSLGEQYF; cdr3_nt: TGTGCCAGCAGGTCGTCTTTGGGCGAGCAGTACTTC
d_call: -; j_call: TRBJ2-1; v_call: TRBV4-2; clone_size: -; cdr3_aa: CASSQGYNEQFF; cdr3_nt: TGTGCCAGCAGCCAAGGGTACAATGAGCAGTTCTTC
d_call: TRBD1; j_call: TRBJ1-4; v_call: TRBV5-6; clone_size: once; cdr3_aa: CASSLTYRGPEKLFF; cdr3_nt: TGTGCCAGCAGCTTGACCTACAGGGGGCCTGAAAAACTGTTTTTT
d_call: -; j_call: TRBJ2-5; v_call: TRBV7-6; clone_size: -; cdr3_aa: CASSLAWGAQYF; cdr3_nt: TGTGCCAGCAGCTTAGCGTGGGGTGCCCAGTACTTC
d_call: TRBD1; j_call: TRBJ1-1; v_call: TRBV6-6; clone_size: -; cdr3_aa: CASEGQSVMNTEAFF; cdr3_nt: TGTGCCAGCGAGGGACAGAGTGTAATGAACACTGAAGCTTTCTTT
d_call: -; j_call: TRBJ1-5; v_call: TRBV27; clone_size: -; cdr3_aa: CASSPIGPIQPQHF; cdr3_nt: TGTGCCAGCAGCCCAATCGGCCCCATTCAGCCCCAGCATTTT
d_call: -; j_call: TRBJ2-7; v_call: TRBV19; clone_size: -; cdr3_aa: CASIVRQPHRFF; cdr3_nt: TGTGCCAGTATTGTGAGGCAGCCGCACCGATTCTTC
d_call: -; j_call: TRBJ2-3; v_call: TRBV4-3; clone_size: -; cdr3_aa: CASSQGLDTQYF; cdr3_nt: TGCGCCAGCAGCCAAGGCCTAGATACGCAGTATTTT
d_call: TRBD1; j_call: TRBJ1-1; v_call: TRBV13; clone_size: -; cdr3_aa: CASSSTGGENTEAFF; cdr3_nt: TGTGCCAGCAGTTCGACAGGGGGCGAGAACACTGAAGCTTTCTTT
d_call: -; j_call: TRBJ2-1; v_call: TRBV7-2; clone_size: -; cdr3_aa: CASSLAGGRNEQFF; cdr3_nt: TGTGCCAGCAGCTTAGCGGGGGGGCGAAATGAGCAGTTCTTC
d_call: -; j_call: TRBJ1-5; v_call: TRBV5-6; clone_size: -; cdr3_aa: CASSLKGAGNQPQHF; cdr3_nt: TGTGCCAGCAGCTTGAAAGGGGCCGGCAATCAGCCCCAGCATTTT
d_call: TRBD2; j_call: TRBJ2-1; v_call: TRBV6-6; clone_size: -; cdr3_aa: CASSPRTSGGYNEQFF; cdr3_nt: TGTGCCAGCAGTCCCCGGACTAGCGGGGGATACAATGAGCAGTTCTTC
d_call: -; j_call: TRBJ1-2; v_call: TRBV9; clone_size: -; cdr3_aa: CASSRLGRTAGANYGYTF; cdr3_nt: TGTGCCAGCAGCCGATTAGGACGGACGGCAGGGGCTAACTATGGCTACACCTTC
d_call: TRBD2; j_call: TRBJ2-3; v_call: TRBV15; clone_size: once; cdr3_aa: CATSPRAGEDTQYF; cdr3_nt: TGTGCCACCAGCCCCCGAGCGGGGGAAGATACGCAGTATTTT
d_call: TRBD1; j_call: TRBJ1-1; v_call: TRBV12-5; clone_size: -; cdr3_aa: CASGSGQGRDTEAFF; cdr3_nt: TGTGCTAGTGGCTCCGGACAGGGCCGGGACACTGAAGCTTTCTTT
d_call: TRBD1; j_call: TRBJ1-1; v_call: TRBV5-8; clone_size: -; cdr3_aa: CASSFTSGGAEVAFF; cdr3_nt: TGTGCCAGCAGCTTTACCTCAGGGGGCGCAGAAGTGGCTTTCTTT
d_call: -; j_call: TRBJ2-7; v_call: TRBV19; clone_size: -; cdr3_aa: CASSRDTTYEQYF; cdr3_nt: TGTGCCAGTAGCCGGGACACCACCTACGAGCAGTACTTC
d_call: -; j_call: TRBJ1-6; v_call: TRBV5-1; clone_size: -; cdr3_aa: CASSPSVTHNSPLHF; cdr3_nt: TGCGCCAGCAGCCCTTCCGTGACCCATAATTCACCCCTCCACTTT
d_call: -; j_call: TRBJ2-1; v_call: TRBV7-9; clone_size: -; cdr3_aa: CASSPKPRDSKYNEQFF; cdr3_nt: TGTGCCAGCAGCCCAAAACCCCGGGACTCAAAGTACAATGAGCAGTTCTTC
d_call: -; j_call: TRBJ1-2; v_call: TRBV19; clone_size: -; cdr3_aa: CASKRIAGGSDYGYTF; cdr3_nt: TGTGCCAGTAAACGAATAGCGGGGGGGTCTGACTATGGCTACACCTTC
d_call: -; j_call: TRBJ1-1; v_call: TRBV5-5; clone_size: -; cdr3_aa: CASSLDGNREAFF; cdr3_nt: TGTGCCAGCAGCTTGGATGGTAACAGGGAAGCTTTCTTT
d_call: -; j_call: TRBJ1-2; v_call: TRBV15; clone_size: once; cdr3_aa: CATAMSRANYGYTF; cdr3_nt: TGTGCCACCGCCATGTCAAGGGCTAACTATGGCTACACCTTC
d_call: -; j_call: TRBJ1-2; v_call: TRBV7-8; clone_size: -; cdr3_aa: CASSDRGGYGYTF; cdr3_nt: TGTGCCAGCAGCGATAGGGGTGGCTATGGCTACACCTTC
d_call: TRBD1; j_call: TRBJ1-6; v_call: TRBV19; clone_size: few; cdr3_aa: CASRSSNRGNSPLHF; cdr3_nt: TGTGCCAGTAGGAGCAGTAACAGGGGGAATTCACCCCTCCACTTT
d_call: TRBD1; j_call: TRBJ2-7; v_call: TRBV6-5; clone_size: -; cdr3_aa: CASGQGSVEQYF; cdr3_nt: TGTGCCAGCGGACAGGGGTCGGTCGAGCAGTACTTC
d_call: -; j_call: TRBJ1-5; v_call: TRBV19; clone_size: -; cdr3_aa: CASSITPRGQPQHF; cdr3_nt: TGTGCCAGTAGTATAACCCCGAGGGGTCAGCCCCAGCATTTT
d_call: -; j_call: TRBJ1-1; v_call: TRBV11-3; clone_size: -; cdr3_aa: CASSPRQGKNTEAFF; cdr3_nt: TGTGCCAGCAGCCCGAGGCAGGGTAAGAACACTGAAGCTTTCTTT
d_call: -; j_call: TRBJ2-7; v_call: TRBV2; clone_size: -; cdr3_aa: CASSEGLYEQYF; cdr3_nt: TGTGCCAGCAGTGAAGGTCTCTACGAGCAGTACTTC
d_call: -; j_call: TRBJ2-5; v_call: TRBV27; clone_size: -; cdr3_aa: CASGTPMGETQYF; cdr3_nt: TGTGCCAGCGGGACACCCATGGGAGAGACCCAGTACTTC